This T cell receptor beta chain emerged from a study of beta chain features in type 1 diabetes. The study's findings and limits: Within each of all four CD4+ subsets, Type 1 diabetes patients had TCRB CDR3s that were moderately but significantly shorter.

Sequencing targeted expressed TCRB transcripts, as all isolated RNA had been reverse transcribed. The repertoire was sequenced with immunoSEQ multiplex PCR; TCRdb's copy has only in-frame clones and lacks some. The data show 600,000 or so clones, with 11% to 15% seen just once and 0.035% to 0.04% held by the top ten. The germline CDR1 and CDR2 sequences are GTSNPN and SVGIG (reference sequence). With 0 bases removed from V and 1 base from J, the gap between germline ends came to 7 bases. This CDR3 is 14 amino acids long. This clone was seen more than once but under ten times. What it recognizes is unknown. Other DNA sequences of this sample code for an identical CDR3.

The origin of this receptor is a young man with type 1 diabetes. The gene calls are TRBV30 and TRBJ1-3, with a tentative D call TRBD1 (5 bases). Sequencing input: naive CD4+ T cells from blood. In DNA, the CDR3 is TGTGCCTGGAGTGTGGGGGGTTCTGGAAACACCATATATTTT. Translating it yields CAWSVGGSGNTIYF.